The clone carrying this T cell receptor beta chain has a handful of counts. During its preparation, the TCRbeta library received unique molecular identifiers. Via MiXCR, TCRdb re-called the PCR reads, giving one row per CDR3 protein. In the table there are around 380,000 distinct CDR3 sequences, 11% of which are singletons. The sample belongs to a study of T-cell reconstitution after alpha-beta-depleted transplantation in children. This CDR3 contains 13 residues. V was shortened by 8 bases and J by 7 bases, with 16 bases between the two germline ends. Germline-derived CDR1 and CDR2 are SGHDT and YYEEEE.

This receptor was identified in a human donor who donated a stem cell graft to a child with acute myeloid leukemia. The chain couples TRBV5-6 to TRBJ2-1; a possible D gene is TRBD2 (7 bases). This sample comprised PBMCs from the stem cell graft donor, obtained from the stem cell graft. In DNA form, the CDR3 reads TGTGCCAGTTGGGGGGGCAGGGCGAATGAGCAGTTCTTC. Amino acid sequence: CASWGGRANEQFF.